These 15 T cell receptor beta chains originate from one sample sequenced in a study of T cells in Graves' hyperthyroidism and ophthalmopathy. From RNA transcripts, TCR beta CDR3 regions were amplified. With the HTBI primer set, the TCR CDR3 went through a first round of RT-PCR. A single record per CDR3 protein comes from TCRdb applying MiXCR to the multiplex PCR reads. The profile covers approximately 500,000 distinct CDR3 sequences, with about 43% appearing a single time and around 7.7% taken by the ten largest. The sequencing sample was made of peripheral blood or thyroid tissue (not recorded which). These receptors all come from a woman aged 18-29 years with Graves' hyperthyroidism.

On this clonotype: A much larger clone sits a single nucleotide away, making a read error possible. The chain uses TRBV12-5 and TRBJ1-5; a possible D gene is TRBD1 (5 bases). The CDR3 consists of 15 residues. Germline CDR1 reads LGHNT; CDR2 reads FRNRAP. In DNA form, the CDR3 reads TGTGCTGGTGGTTTGCGGGCTGGGGGGAATCAGCCCCAGCATTTT. Its protein product is CAGGLRAGGNQPQHF.

This clonotype was seen more than once but under ten times. V usage is TRBV27 and J usage is TRBJ1-2; D is unclear. The CDR3 is 13 amino acids. V lost 2 bases to trimming and J lost 1 base, with 5 bases between them. CDR1 is MNHEY, CDR2 SMNVEV, per germline (reference sequence). The CDR3 spells CASSLTLNYGYTF. As DNA, the CDR3 is TGTGCCAGCAGTTTAACCCTTAACTATGGCTACACCTTC.

This rearrangement joins TRBV7-2 to TRBJ1-2, with 8 positions matching TRBD1. The trim removed 4 bases at V and 5 bases at J, leaving 3 bases unmatched. Germline V gives CDR1 SGHTA, CDR2 FQGNSA. CDR3 length: 13 amino acids. This chain's CDR3 is CASSWTGLYGYTF. The CDR3 DNA follows: TGTGCCAGCAGCTGGACAGGGTTGTATGGCTACACCTTC.

V usage is TRBV10-3 and J usage is TRBJ2-1, with D perhaps given as TRBD1 or TRBD2 (5 bases each). CDR1 is ENHRY, CDR2 SYGVKD, per germline. Trimming left V 6 bases short and J 5 bases short, with 14 bases between. The CDR3 is 14 residues long. CDR3 amino acids: CAIRPGSRDNEQFF. The CDR3 DNA is TGTGCCATCAGGCCGGGGTCCAGGGACAATGAGCAGTTCTTC.

In DNA form, the CDR3 reads TGCGCCAGCAGCCAGGCTATAGCGTCAGATACGCAGTATTTT. Translating it yields CASSQAIASDTQYF. The genes are TRBV4-3 and TRBJ2-3; tentatively, D is TRBD2 (5 bases). Germline lookup yields CDR1 LGHNA and CDR2 YSLEER. Trimming removed 3 bases at V and 4 bases at J, with 11 bases between. This CDR3 contains 14 residues.

The chain employs TRBV5-7 and TRBJ2-5; 10 bases are shared with TRBD1. TRBV5-7 is an ORF; its function is uncertain. The trim removed 4 bases at V and 5 bases at J, leaving 11 bases unmatched. This CDR3 comprises 16 residues. The CDR3 nucleotides are TGTGCCAGCAGCCTCTCCCGGGACAGGGGATATGAGACCCAGTACTTC. Translation: CASSLSRDRGYETQYF.

This clonotype has a single count. V gene TRBV19 combines with J gene TRBJ1-1, with D perhaps matching TRBD1 (5 bases). Between the trimmed V and J ends, which lost 6 bases and 4 bases, there was a span of 15 bases. Per germline, CDR1 LNHDA and CDR2 SQIVND (reference sequence). CDR3 length: 14 amino acids. The chain's CDR3 is CASRTGGLGTEAFF. The CDR3 DNA reads as TGTGCCAGTAGGACGGGGGGGTTGGGCACTGAAGCTTTCTTT.

The rearrangement joins TRBV24-1 to TRBJ1-1, with D perhaps TRBD1 (6 bases). With 9 bases removed from V and 5 bases from J, the gap between germline ends came to 15 bases. The CDR3 consists of 13 residues. Germline CDR1 KGHDR, CDR2 SFDVKD. The CDR3 is CATGALTGTEAFF. The CDR3 bases are TGTGCCACCGGTGCCTTAACAGGGACTGAAGCTTTCTTT.

This rearrangement joins TRBV7-2 to TRBJ2-7; TRBD1 might be the D (6 bases). V lost 6 bases to trimming and J lost 0 bases, with 15 bases between them. Germline V lookup: CDR1 SGHTA, CDR2 FQGNSA. This CDR3 is built from 15 residues. The CDR3 sequence is CASSFGTRSSYEQYF. The CDR3 DNA reads TGTGCCAGCAGTTTCGGGACACGAAGCTCCTACGAGCAGTACTTC.

This chain links TRBV30 with TRBJ2-5, with D possibly matching TRBD2 (6 bases). V lost 0 bases to trimming and J lost 4 bases, with 18 bases between them. This CDR3 contains 16 residues. Germline V gene lookup returns CDR1 GTSNPN and CDR2 SVGIG (reference sequence). CDR3 nucleotide sequence: TGTGCCTGGAGTGTACCAGGAGGAGGGCAGGGAGAGACCCAGTACTTC. Its protein product is CAWSVPGGGQGETQYF.

About this clonotype itself: The CDR3 does not close with the conserved phenylalanine or tryptophan, likely indicating a read error. The chain has TRBV20-1 and TRBJ2-5; 8 bases align to TRBD2. Germline lookup yields CDR1 DFQATT and CDR2 SNEGSKA (reference sequence). The CDR3 contains 16 residues. The V segment lost 3 bases and the J segment 4 bases; nucleotides outside the gene matches: 13. CDR3 in DNA: TGCAGTGCTAGCTGTGACGGGACTAGAGGAAGAGAGACCCAGTACCTC. Protein product: CSASCDGTRGRETQYL.

This clonotype appeared a single time. A read error may be the cause here, since a much bigger clone is one base away. The chain joins TRBV5-1 to TRBJ2-1; D is possibly TRBD2 (5 bases). The J call could be wrong; TRBJ2-7 is a better fit for the DNA end. The CDR3 consists of 14 residues. The germline gives CDR1 SGHRS, CDR2 YFSETQ. CDR3 amino acids: CASSSWTAYNEQYF. The CDR3 DNA sequence: TGCGCCAGCAGCTCCTGGACTGCTTACAATGAGCAGTACTTC.

This clonotype was counted at least ten times. This rearrangement joins TRBV11-2 to TRBJ2-7; weak D call: TRBD2 (5 bases). CDR3 length equals 13 residues. V was clipped by 3 bases and J by 1 base, with 7 bases between them. Germline V lookup: CDR1 SGHAT, CDR2 FQNNGV. Here the CDR3 DNA reads TGTGCCAGCAGCTTTTCGGGGTCCTACGAGCAGTACTTC. This encodes CASSFSGSYEQYF.

This clonotype showed up just a few times. Its ends do not fully match the called genes, so a read error is possible. The chain combines TRBV9 with TRBJ2-1, with D possibly matching TRBD2 (6 bases). Germline V CDR1 and CDR2: SGDLS, YYNGEE. This CDR3 spans 14 amino acids. The CDR3 DNA reads TGTGCCAGTAGCGTGACTAGTCTCCACAATGAGCAGTTCTTC. Amino acids: CASSVTSLHNEQFF.

The chain is built from TRBV2 and TRBJ2-6, with D perhaps matching TRBD1 or TRBD2 (5 bases each). The CDR3 covers 15 residues. Germline V gene data show CDR1 as SNHLY and CDR2 as FYNNEI. The V end was cut by 6 bases, the J end by 2 bases, with 11 bases between. CDR3 in DNA: TGTGCCAGCAGGGGGGAAGGGCCTGGGGCCAACGTCCTGACTTTC. It translates to CASRGEGPGANVLTF.